This TCR beta chain is drawn from a study of blood T cell repertoires in COVID-19. Overall study context: The United States, Italy and Spain supplied acute and convalescent COVID-19 samples.

Germline CDR1 SGHTA, CDR2 FQGTGA. This CDR3 spans 15 amino acids. Trimming left V 3 bases short and J 0 bases short, with 12 bases between. In the original analysis: By means of reference gene primer amplification, nucleated cell counts were estimated. Only in-frame clones appear in the TCRdb table, and some are missing; sequencing was by immunoSEQ multiplex PCR. D and trimming were read from the DNA, whereas the V and J calls and clone size are those reported in that table. Here the sample spans about 42,000 clones, roughly 90% being singletons. The TCR was taken from a man between 65 and 85 years old with active COVID-19. V gene TRBV7-3 combines with J gene TRBJ2-7, with D possibly being TRBD2 (6 bases). Sequences were obtained from peripheral blood. This CDR3 reads CASSLTGGISYEQYF. The CDR3 region has the DNA TGTGCCAGCAGCTTGACTGGGGGGATCTCCTACGAGCAGTACTTC.